This T cell receptor beta chain was captured in a study of shared clonotypes between healthy human individuals. Germline V gene lookup returns CDR1 GTSNPN and CDR2 SVGIG (reference sequence). The length of the CDR3 is 11 residues. V dropped 5 bases and J dropped 10 bases, with 12 bases sitting between them. Here immunoSEQ multiplex PCR was the method, and the copy in TCRdb shows in-frame clones only, minus some. Of millions of clones listed, 85% to 95% are singletons. The chain couples TRBV30 to TRBJ1-3; no reliable D call. Sequenced sample: naive CD4+ T cells sorted from blood. Subset of the sample: CD45RA+ positively selected. This TCR was recovered from a man between 18 and 35 years old in good health. The CDR3 DNA follows: TGTGCCTGGGGACGAACCGGGACCATATATTTT. Encoded protein: CAWGRTGTIYF.